The present T cell receptor (beta chain) was sequenced within a study of blood T cells in healthy people across ages. Overall study results and limits: Across samples, TCR beta diversity tracked strongly with naive T cell percentage.

This clonotype was counted at least ten times. What it binds is unknown. Through a sample-barcoded 5' primer and a J-beta primer mix, a second PCR was run for roughly 7 to 12 cycles. TCRdb reprocessed the 5' RACE reads with MiXCR, giving one entry per CDR3 protein. The data contain under 850,000 distinct CDR3 sequences, about 34% of them singletons. Roughly 10 milliliters of peripheral blood were drawn from each donor. Trimming stripped 4 bases from V and 6 bases from J, with 16 bases between. Germline CDR1 reads SGHDN; CDR2 reads FVKESK. The length of the CDR3 is 15 residues. Material for sequencing was blood. This chain uses TRBV14 with TRBJ2-1; D may be TRBD1 or TRBD2 (5 bases each). The sequence derives from a man between 18 and 35 years old in good health. The CDR3 sequence: CASSPFGARINEQFF. CDR3 DNA: TGTGCCAGCAGCCCTTTCGGGGCCCGGATCAATGAGCAGTTCTTC.